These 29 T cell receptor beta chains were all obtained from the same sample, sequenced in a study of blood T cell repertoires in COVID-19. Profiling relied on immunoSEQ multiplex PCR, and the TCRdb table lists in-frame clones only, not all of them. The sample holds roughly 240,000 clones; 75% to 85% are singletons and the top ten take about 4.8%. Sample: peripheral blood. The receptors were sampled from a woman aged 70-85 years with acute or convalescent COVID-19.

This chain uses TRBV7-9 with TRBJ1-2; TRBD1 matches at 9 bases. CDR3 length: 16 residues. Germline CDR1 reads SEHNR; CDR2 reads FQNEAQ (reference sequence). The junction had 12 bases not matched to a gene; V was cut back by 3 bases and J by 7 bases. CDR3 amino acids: CASSFKGTGQLGGYTF. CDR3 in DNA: TGTGCCAGCAGCTTTAAGGGGACAGGGCAGCTAGGTGGCTACACCTTC.

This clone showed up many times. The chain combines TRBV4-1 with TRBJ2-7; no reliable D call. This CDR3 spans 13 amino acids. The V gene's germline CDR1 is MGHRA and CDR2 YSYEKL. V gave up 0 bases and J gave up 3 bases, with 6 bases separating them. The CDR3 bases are TGCGCCAGCAGCCAAGATGGAGACTACGAGCAGTACTTC. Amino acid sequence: CASSQDGDYEQYF.

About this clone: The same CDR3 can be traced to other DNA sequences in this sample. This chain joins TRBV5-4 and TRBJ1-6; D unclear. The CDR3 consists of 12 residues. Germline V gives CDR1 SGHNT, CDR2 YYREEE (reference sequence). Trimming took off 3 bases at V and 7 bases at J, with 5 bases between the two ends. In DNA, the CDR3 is TGTGCCAGCAGCTCGAGGAATTCACCCCTCCACTTT. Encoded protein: CASSSRNSPLHF.

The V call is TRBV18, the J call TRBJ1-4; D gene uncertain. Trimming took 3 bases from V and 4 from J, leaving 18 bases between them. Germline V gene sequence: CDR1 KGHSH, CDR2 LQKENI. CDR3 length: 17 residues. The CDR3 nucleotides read TGTGCCAGCTCACCTCTTTGGGCGAAGGATGGTAATGAAAAACTGTTTTTT. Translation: CASSPLWAKDGNEKLFF. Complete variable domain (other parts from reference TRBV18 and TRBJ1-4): NAGVMQNPRHLVRRRGQEARLRCSPMKGHSHVYWYRQLPEEGLKFMVYLQKENIIDESGMPKERFSAEFPKEGPSILRIQQVVRGDSAAYFCASSPLWAKDGNEKLFFGSGTQLSVL.

The CDR3 nucleotides are TGTGCCAGCAGCCCCTGGACAGATGGCTACACCTTC. Translation gives CASSPWTDGYTF. The rearrangement joins TRBV7-8 to TRBJ1-2; possibly TRBD1 for D (6 bases). The germline V and J ends were trimmed by 5 bases and 6 bases, with 10 bases remaining between them. The germline gives CDR1 SGHVS, CDR2 FQNEAQ. The CDR3 totals 12 residues.

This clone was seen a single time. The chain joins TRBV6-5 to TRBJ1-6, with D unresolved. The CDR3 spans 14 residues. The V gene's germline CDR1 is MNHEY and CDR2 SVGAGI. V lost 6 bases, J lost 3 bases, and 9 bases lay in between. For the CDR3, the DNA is TGTGCCAGCAGCGGTACGGGCTATAATTCACCCCTCCACTTT. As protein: CASSGTGYNSPLHF.

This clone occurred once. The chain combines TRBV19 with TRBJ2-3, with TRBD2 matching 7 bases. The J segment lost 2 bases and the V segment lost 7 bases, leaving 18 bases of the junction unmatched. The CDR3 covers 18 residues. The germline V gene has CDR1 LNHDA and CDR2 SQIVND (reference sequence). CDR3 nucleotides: TGTGCCAGTAACTCGGGACGGTCTGGCGGGGGATTCACAGATACGCAGTATTTT. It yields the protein CASNSGRSGGGFTDTQYF.

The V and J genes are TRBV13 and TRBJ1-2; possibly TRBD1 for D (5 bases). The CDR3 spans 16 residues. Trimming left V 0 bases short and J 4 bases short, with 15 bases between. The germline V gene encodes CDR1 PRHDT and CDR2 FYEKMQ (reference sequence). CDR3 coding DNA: TGTGCCAGCAGCTTAGGGGGGTACAGGTTAAGCTATGGCTACACCTTC. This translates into CASSLGGYRLSYGYTF.

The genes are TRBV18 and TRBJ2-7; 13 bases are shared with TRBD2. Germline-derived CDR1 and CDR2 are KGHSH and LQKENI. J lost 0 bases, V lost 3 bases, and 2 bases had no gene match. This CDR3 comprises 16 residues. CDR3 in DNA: TGTGCCAGCTCACCGACTAGCGGGGGGCTCTCCTACGAGCAGTACTTC. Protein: CASSPTSGGLSYEQYF.

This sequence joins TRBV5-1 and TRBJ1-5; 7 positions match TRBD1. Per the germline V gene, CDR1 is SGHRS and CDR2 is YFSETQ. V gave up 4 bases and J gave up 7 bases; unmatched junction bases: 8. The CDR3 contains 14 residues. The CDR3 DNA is TGCGCCAGCAGCCCAACAGGGGAGGTACAGCCCCAGCATTTT. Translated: CASSPTGEVQPQHF.

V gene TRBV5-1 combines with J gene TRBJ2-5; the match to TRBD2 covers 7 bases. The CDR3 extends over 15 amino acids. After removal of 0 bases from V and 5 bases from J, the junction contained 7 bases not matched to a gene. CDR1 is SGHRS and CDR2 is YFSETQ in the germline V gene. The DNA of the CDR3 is TGCGCCAGCAGCTTGGGCGGGGGAATGGGGGAGACCCAGTACTTC. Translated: CASSLGGGMGETQYF.

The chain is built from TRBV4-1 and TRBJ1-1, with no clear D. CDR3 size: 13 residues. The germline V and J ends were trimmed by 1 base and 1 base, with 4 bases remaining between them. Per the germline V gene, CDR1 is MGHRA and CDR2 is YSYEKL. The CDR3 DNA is TGCGCCAGCAGCCAAGTCTGGAACACTGAAGCTTTCTTT. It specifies CASSQVWNTEAFF.

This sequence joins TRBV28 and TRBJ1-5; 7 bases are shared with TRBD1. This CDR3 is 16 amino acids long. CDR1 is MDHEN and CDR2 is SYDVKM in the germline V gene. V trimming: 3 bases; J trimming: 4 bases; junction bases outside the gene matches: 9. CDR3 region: CASSFGGQGENQPQHF. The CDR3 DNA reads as TGTGCCAGCAGTTTCGGAGGCCAGGGGGAAAATCAGCCCCAGCATTTT.

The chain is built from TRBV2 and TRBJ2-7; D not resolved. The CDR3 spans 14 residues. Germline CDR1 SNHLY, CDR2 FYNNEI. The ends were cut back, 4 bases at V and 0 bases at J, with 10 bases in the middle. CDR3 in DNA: TGTGCCAGCAGTGCTACGAGGAGCTCCTACGAGCAGTACTTC. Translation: CASSATRSSYEQYF.

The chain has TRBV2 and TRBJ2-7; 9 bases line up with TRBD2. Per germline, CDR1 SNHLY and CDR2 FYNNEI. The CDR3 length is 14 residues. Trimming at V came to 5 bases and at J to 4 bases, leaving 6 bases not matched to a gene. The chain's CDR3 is CASSPRTSVYEQYF. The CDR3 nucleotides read TGTGCCAGCAGTCCAAGGACTAGCGTGTACGAGCAGTACTTC.

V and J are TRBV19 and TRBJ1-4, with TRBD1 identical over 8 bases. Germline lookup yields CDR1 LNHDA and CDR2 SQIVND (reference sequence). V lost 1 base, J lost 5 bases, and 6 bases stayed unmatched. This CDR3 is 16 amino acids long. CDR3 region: CASSIGLQGVNEKLFF. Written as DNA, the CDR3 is TGTGCCAGTAGTATAGGTCTACAGGGGGTGAATGAAAAACTGTTTTTT.

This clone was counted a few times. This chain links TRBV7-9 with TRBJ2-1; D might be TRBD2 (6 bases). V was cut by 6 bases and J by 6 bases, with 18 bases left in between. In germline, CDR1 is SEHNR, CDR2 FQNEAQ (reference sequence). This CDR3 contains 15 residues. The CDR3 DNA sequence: TGTGCCAGCAGGGAGGGACCCCGAGGAGTCAATGAGCAGTTCTTC. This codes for CASREGPRGVNEQFF.

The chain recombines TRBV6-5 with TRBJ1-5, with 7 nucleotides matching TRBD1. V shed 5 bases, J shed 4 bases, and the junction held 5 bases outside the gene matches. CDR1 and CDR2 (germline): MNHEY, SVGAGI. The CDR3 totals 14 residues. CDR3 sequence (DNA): TGTGCCAGCAGTCTGACAGGGAGGAATCAGCCCCAGCATTTT. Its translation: CASSLTGRNQPQHF.

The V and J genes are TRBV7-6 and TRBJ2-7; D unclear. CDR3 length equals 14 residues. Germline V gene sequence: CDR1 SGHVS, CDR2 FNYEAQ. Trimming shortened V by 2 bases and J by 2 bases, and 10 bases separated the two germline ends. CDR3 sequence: CASSLTNTPYEQYF. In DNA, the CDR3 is TGTGCCAGCAGCTTAACGAACACACCCTACGAGCAGTACTTC.

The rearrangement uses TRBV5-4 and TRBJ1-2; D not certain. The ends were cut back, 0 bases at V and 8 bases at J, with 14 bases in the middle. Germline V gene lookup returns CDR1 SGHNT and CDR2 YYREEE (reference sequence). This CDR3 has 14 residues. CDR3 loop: CASSLDIGLEGYTF. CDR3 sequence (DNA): TGTGCCAGCAGCTTGGACATAGGCCTGGAGGGCTACACCTTC.

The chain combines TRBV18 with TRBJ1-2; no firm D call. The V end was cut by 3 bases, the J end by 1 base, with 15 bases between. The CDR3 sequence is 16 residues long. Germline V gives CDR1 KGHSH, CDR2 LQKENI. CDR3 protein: CASSPVVATVNYGYTF. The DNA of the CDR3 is TGTGCCAGCTCACCTGTTGTTGCAACAGTTAACTATGGCTACACCTTC.

This chain's CDR3 is CASSSRLRLEVLSDTQYF. The DNA for the CDR3 is TGTGCCAGCAGTAGTCGATTGCGGCTAGAGGTTCTCTCAGATACGCAGTATTTT. The chain couples TRBV4-2 to TRBJ2-3; D is undetermined. The CDR3 has 18 amino acids. Germline CDR1 reads LGHNA; CDR2 reads YNFKEQ. Trimming removed 6 bases at V and 4 bases at J, with 26 bases between.

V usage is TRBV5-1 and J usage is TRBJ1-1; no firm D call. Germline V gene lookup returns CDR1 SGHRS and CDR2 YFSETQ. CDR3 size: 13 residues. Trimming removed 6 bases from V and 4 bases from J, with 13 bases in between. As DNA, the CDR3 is TGCGCCAGCAAGGCAGGCCAGACCACTGAAGCTTTCTTT. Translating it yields CASKAGQTTEAFF.

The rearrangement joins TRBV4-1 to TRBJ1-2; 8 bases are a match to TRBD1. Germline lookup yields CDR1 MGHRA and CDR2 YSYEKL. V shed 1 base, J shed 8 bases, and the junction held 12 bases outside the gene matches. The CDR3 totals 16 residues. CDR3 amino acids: CASSQVGAGGIVGYTF. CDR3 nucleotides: TGCGCCAGCAGCCAAGTAGGGGCAGGGGGCATTGTGGGCTACACCTTC.

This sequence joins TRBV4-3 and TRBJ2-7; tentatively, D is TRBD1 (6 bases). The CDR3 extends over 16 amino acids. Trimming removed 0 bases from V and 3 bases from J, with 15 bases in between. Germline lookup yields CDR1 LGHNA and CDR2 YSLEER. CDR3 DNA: TGCGCCAGCAGCCAAGATGTAAGAAGCAGGGGCTACGAGCAGTACTTC. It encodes CASSQDVRSRGYEQYF.

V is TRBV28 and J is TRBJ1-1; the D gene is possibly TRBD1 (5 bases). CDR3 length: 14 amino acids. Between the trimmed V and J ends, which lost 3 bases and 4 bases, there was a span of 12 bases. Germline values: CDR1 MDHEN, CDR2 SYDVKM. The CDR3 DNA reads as TGTGCCAGCAGTTTTCGAGAAAGGGGCACTGAAGCTTTCTTT. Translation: CASSFRERGTEAFF.

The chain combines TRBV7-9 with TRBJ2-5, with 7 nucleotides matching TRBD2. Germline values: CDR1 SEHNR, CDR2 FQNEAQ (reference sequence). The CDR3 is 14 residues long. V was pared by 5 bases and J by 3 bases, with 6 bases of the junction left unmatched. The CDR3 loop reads CASSLFGGKETQYF. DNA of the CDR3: TGTGCCAGCAGCCTGTTCGGGGGGAAAGAGACCCAGTACTTC.

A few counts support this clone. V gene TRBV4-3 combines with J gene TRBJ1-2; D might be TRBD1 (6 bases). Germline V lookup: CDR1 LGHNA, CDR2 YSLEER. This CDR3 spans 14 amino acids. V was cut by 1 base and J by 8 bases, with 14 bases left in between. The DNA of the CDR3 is TGCGCCAGCAGCCAAGTAAACAGGGTAGAGGGCTACACCTTC. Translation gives CASSQVNRVEGYTF.

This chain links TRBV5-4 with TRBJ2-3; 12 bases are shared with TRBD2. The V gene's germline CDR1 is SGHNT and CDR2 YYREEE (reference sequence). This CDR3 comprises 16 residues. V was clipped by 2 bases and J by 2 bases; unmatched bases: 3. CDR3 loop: CASSFLAGGFTDTQYF. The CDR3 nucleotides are TGTGCCAGCAGCTTTCTAGCGGGGGGGTTCACAGATACGCAGTATTTT.